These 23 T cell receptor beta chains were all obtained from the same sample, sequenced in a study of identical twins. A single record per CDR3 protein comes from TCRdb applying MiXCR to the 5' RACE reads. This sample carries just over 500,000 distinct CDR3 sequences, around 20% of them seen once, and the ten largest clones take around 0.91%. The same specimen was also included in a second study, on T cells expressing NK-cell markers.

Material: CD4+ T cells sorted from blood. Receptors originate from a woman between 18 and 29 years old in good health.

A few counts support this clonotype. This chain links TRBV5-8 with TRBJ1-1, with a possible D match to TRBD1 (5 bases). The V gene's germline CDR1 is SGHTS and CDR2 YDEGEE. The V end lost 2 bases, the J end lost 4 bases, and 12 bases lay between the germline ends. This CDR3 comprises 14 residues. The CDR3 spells CASSLRDLGTEAFF. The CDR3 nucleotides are TGTGCCAGCAGCTTAAGGGACCTAGGCACTGAAGCTTTCTTT.

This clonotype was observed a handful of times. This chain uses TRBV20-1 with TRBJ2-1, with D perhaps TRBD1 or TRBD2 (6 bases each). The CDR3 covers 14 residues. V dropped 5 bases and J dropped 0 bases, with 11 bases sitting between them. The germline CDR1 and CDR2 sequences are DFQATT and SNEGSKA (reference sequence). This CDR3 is CSAHRGPSYNEQFF. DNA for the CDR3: TGCAGTGCTCACCGGGGGCCCTCCTACAATGAGCAGTTCTTC.

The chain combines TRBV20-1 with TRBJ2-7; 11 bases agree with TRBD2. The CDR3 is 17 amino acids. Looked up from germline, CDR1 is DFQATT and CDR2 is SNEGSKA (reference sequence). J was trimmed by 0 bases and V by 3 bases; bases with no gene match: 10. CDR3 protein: CSARRPSGRQSSYEQYF. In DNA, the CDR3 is TGCAGTGCTAGGAGGCCTAGCGGGAGGCAAAGCTCCTACGAGCAGTACTTC.

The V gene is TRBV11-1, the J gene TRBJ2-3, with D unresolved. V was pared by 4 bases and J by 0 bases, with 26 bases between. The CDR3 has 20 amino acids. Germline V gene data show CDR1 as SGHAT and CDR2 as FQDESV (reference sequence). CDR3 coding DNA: TGTGCCAGCAGCTCGGCCGTCCTCGCGGAGCTGATGGGTAGCACAGATACGCAGTATTTT. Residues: CASSSAVLAELMGSTDTQYF.

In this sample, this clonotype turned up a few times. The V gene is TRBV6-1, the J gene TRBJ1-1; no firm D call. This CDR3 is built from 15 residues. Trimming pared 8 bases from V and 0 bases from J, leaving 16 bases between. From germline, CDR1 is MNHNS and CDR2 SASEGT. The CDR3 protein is CASSLSARLNTEAFF. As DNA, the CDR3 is TGTGCCAGCTCTTTATCGGCGCGCTTGAACACTGAAGCTTTCTTT.

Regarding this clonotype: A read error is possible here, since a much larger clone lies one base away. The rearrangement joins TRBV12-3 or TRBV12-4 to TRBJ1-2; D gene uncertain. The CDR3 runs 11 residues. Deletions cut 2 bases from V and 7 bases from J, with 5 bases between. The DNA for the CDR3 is TGTGCCAGCAGTTTATGGGGTGGCTACACCTTC. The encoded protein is CASSLWGGYTF.

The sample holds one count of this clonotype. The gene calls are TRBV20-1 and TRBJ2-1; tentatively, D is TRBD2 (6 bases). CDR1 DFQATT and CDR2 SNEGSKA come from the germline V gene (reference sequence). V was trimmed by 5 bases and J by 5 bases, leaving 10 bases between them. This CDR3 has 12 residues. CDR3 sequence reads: CSALLANNEQFF. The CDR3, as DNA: TGCAGTGCTCTACTAGCCAACAATGAGCAGTTCTTC.

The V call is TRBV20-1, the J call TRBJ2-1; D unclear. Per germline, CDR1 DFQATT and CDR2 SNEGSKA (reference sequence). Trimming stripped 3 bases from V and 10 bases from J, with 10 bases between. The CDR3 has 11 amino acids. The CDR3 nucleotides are TGCAGTGCTAGGGTGGCCGCGGAGCAGTTCTTC. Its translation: CSARVAAEQFF.

The CDR3: CASSGGSGSYGYTF. DNA of the CDR3: TGCGCCAGCAGCGGGGGGTCAGGAAGCTATGGCTACACCTTC. The rearrangement links TRBV5-1 to TRBJ1-2, with D perhaps matching TRBD1 (5 bases). CDR1 SGHRS and CDR2 YFSETQ come from the germline V gene. The CDR3 runs to 14 residues. V lost 4 bases, J lost 4 bases, and 14 bases lay in between. The full variable domain, with the rest looked up from reference TRBV5-1 and TRBJ1-2, is KAGVTQTPRYLIKTRGQQVTLSCSPISGHRSVSWYQQTPGQGLQFLFEYFSETQRNKGNFPGRFSGRQFSNSRSEMNVSTLELGDSALYLCASSGGSGSYGYTFGSGTRLTVV.

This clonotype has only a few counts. CDR3 loop: CASSVGPVLLGHEQFF. The CDR3 DNA reads TGTGCCAGCAGCGTAGGTCCAGTCCTCCTAGGGCATGAGCAGTTCTTC. The rearrangement joins TRBV9 to TRBJ2-1; D call uncertain. Germline V gives CDR1 SGDLS, CDR2 YYNGEE. V lost 0 bases and J 8 bases, leaving 18 bases between the germline ends. The CDR3 has 16 amino acids.

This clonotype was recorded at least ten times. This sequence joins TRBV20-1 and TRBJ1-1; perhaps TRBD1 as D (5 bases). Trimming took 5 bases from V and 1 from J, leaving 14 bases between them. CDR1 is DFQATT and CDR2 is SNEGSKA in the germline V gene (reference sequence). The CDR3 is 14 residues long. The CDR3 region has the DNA TGCAGTGCTCGGAAACCAGGGTCGAACACTGAAGCTTTCTTT. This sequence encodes CSARKPGSNTEAFF.

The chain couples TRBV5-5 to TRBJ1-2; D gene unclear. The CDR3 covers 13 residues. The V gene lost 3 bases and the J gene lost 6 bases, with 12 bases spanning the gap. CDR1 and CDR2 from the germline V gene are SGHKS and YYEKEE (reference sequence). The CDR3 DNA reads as TGTGCCAGCAGCTCCCGGGTTCCGGATGGCTACACCTTC. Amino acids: CASSSRVPDGYTF.

In DNA, the CDR3 is TGCAGTGCTGGCTCAGGGGGAGGAGGCGAAAAACTGTTTTTT. Amino acids: CSAGSGGGGEKLFF. The chain is built from TRBV20-1 and TRBJ1-4; TRBD1 matches at 7 bases. From germline, CDR1 is DFQATT and CDR2 SNEGSKA (reference sequence). Trimming at V came to 5 bases and at J to 8 bases, leaving 11 bases not matched to a gene. The CDR3 extends over 14 amino acids.

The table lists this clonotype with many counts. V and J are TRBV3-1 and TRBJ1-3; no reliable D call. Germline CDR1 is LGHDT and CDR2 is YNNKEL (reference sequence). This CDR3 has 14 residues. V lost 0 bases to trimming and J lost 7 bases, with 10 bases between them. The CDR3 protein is CASSQDHLRNTIYF. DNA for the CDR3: TGTGCCAGCAGCCAAGACCACCTACGGAACACCATATATTTT. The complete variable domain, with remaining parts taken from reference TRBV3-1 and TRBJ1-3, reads DTAVSQTPKYLVTQMGNDKSIKCEQNLGHDTMYWYKQDSKKFLKIMFSYNNKELIINETVPNRFSPKSPDKAHLNLHINSLELGDSAVYFCASSQDHLRNTIYFGEGSWLTVV.

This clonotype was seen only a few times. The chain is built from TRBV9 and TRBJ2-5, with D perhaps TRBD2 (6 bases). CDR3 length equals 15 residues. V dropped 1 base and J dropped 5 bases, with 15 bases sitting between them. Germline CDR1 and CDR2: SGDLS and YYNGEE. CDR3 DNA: TGTGCCAGCAGCGTACTCGGGACCGCGGGGGAGACCCAGTACTTC. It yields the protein CASSVLGTAGETQYF.

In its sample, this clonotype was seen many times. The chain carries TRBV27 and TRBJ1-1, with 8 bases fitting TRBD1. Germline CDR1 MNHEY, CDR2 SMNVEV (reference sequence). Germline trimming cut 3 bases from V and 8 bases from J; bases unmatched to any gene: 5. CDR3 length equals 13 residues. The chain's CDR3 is CASSFGQGAEAFF. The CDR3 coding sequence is TGTGCCAGCAGTTTTGGGCAGGGGGCGGAAGCTTTCTTT.

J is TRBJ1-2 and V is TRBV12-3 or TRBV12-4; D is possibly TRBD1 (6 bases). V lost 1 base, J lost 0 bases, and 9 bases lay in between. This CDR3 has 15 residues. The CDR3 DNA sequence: TGTGCCAGCAGTTTAGGCTCAGGGGCTAACTATGGCTACACCTTC. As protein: CASSLGSGANYGYTF.

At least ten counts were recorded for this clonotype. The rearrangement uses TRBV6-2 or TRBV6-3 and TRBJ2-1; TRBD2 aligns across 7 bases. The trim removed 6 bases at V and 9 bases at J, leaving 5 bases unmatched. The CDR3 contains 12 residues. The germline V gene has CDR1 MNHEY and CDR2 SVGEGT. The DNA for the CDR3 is TGTGCCAGCAGCAGGCGGGAGAGTGAGCAGTTCTTC. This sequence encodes CASSRRESEQFF.

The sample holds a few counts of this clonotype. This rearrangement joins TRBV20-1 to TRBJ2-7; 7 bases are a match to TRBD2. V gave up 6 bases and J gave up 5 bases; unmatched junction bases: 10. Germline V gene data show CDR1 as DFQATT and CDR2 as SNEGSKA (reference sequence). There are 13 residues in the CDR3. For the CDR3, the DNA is TGCAGTGCCCAGAGGCGGGAGTTTCACGAGCAGTACTTC. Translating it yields CSAQRREFHEQYF.

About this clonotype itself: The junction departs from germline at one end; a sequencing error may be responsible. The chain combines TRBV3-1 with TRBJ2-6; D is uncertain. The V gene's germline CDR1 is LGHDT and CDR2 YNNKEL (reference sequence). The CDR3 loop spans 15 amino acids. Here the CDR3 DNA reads TGTGCCACCAGCCAAGATCGCGCTGGGGCCAACGTCCTGACTTTC. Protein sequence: CATSQDRAGANVLTF.

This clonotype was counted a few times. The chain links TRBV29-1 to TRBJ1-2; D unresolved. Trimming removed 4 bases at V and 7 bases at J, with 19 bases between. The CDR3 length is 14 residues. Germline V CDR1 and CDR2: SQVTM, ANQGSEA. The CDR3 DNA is TGCAGCGTTGTTGTAGGGCCCTCTGCGGGTGGCTACACCTTC. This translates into CSVVVGPSAGGYTF.

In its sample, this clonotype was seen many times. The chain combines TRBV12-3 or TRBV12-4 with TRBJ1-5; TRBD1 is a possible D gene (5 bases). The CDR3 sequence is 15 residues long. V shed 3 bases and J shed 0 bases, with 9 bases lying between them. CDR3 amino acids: CASSFTGDSNQPQHF. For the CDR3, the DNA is TGTGCCAGCAGTTTTACGGGGGATAGCAATCAGCCCCAGCATTTT.

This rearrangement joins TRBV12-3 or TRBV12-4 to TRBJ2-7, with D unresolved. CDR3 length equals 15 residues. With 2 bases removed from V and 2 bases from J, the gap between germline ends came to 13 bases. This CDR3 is CASSLNRPGPYEQYF. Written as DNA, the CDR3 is TGTGCCAGCAGTTTAAACAGACCGGGTCCCTACGAGCAGTACTTC.